This TCR beta chain stems from a study of blood T cell repertoires in COVID-19. Study context: COVID-19 samples collected from the United States, Italy and Spain covered acute and convalescent phases. In each case, the material was cDNA or gDNA derived from T cells, B-cell-depleted T cells, or PBMCs.

The V gene lost 8 bases and the J gene lost 0 bases, with 11 bases spanning the gap. There are 14 residues in the CDR3. Germline-derived CDR1 and CDR2 are MNHNY and SVGAGI (reference sequence). Authors' processing steps: Reference gene primer amplification gave estimated nucleated cell counts. Generated by immunoSEQ multiplex PCR, the TCRdb table keeps only in-frame clones and is missing some. V and J calls and clone size are those listed in that table; D and trimming were worked out from the DNA. This sample has about 120,000 clones; roughly 91% occur once, and the top ten carry 3% to 3.5%. Sequenced material: peripheral blood. V is TRBV6-6 and J is TRBJ1-5, with D possibly TRBD1 on 5 matching bases. This TCR derives from a woman between 45 and 60 years old with acute or convalescent COVID-19. CDR3 sequence: CASADSYSNQPQHF. The DNA of the CDR3 is TGTGCCAGCGCAGACAGTTATAGCAATCAGCCCCAGCATTTT.